The clone carrying this T cell receptor beta chain appeared many times. This sample stems from a study of Graves' ophthalmopathy and Graves' hyperthyroidism. RNA transcripts provided the template for amplifying TCR beta CDR3 regions. An opening RT-PCR round employed HTBI primers and preceded a second-round multiplex PCR. TCRdb fed the multiplex PCR reads into MiXCR, producing one record per CDR3 protein. The table shows hundreds of thousands of distinct CDR3 sequences, with about 41% occurring only once. Unmatched junction bases numbered 9, after V lost 7 bases and J lost 3 bases. CDR1 SNHLY and CDR2 FYNNEI come from the germline V gene. The CDR3 has 14 residues.

This TCR was recovered from an adult man with Graves' ophthalmopathy. The specimen was peripheral blood. The V call is TRBV2, the J call TRBJ2-7, with 7 bases fitting TRBD1. In DNA, the CDR3 is TGTGCCAGCAACCCGACAGGGCCTGTCTACGAGCAGTACTTC. Translating gives CASNPTGPVYEQYF.